This T cell receptor beta chain was profiled in a study of blood T cell repertoires in COVID-19 (dated by TCRdb to about 2020). Describing the broader study: Samples from collaborators originated in the United States, Italy and Spain and spanned both the acute and convalescent phases of COVID-19. Sample metadata almost always included a de-identified subject ID, COVID-19 status, age in years and sex. The dataset comprised deeply sampled blood TCRbeta repertoires from subjects exposed to, actively infected with, or recovered from COVID-19. The samples were drawn from two sources: the first 160 participants of the ongoing ImmuneRACE study, and 1,000 to 1,500 subjects contributed by 6 global collaborators. The repertoires were released in a freely available public database intended as a resource for research on the immune response to SARS-CoV-2. The prospective study material was composed of cDNA or gDNA derived from T cells, B-cell-depleted T cells, or PBMCs. Where HLA class I and class II types were available, the types were taken from metadata supplied by the sample provider, not from assay-based typing. Findings and caveats that apply to the study as a whole: How much clinical and demographic metadata was included differed by source and by participant, and the metadata was provided uncurated.

Remarks on this clone: Its antigen is not yet known. No much larger clonotype is one base removed from it; base qualities were not supplied.

TCRbeta CDR3 regions were amplified from genomic DNA using the immunoSEQ Assay, a bias-controlled multiplex PCR. The authors' analysis ran thus. The number of nucleated cells in each sample was estimated by amplification of reference gene primers within the assay. To quantify the absolute abundance of each unique TCRbeta CDR3 rearrangement, sequence reads were collapsed and filtered. For each sample, productive Simpson clonality was calculated as the square root of Simpson's diversity index across productive rearrangements. Drawn from immuneACCESS, this table holds only the in-frame rearrangements with V and J called that TCRdb kept. Clones are partly lost; checked studies trace under half to an unresolved V gene and leave the rest unexplained. Clonal size and the V and J genes are those of that table, whereas D and trimming came from the DNA. The sample table holds around 72,000 clones, of which roughly 90% were seen once. Of the sample, around 30% is held by the ten largest clones.

The CDR3 starts with the cysteine, ends with the phenylalanine, and has 16 residues. The only DNA kept is the CDR3, 48 bases in frame from the first base. Each collaborating institution followed its own protocols to collect whole blood in K2EDTA tubes. For TCRbeta analysis, collaborator samples were shipped as frozen whole blood, as isolated PBMCs, or as DNA extracted from either sample type. Here the chain combines TRBV12-2 and TRBJ2-4; the table's D call TRBD1 went unverified against the DNA. TRBV12-2 is shown as a pseudogene. This receptor was taken from a man in his fifties or sixties with acute or convalescent COVID-19. Sample: peripheral blood. The CDR3 protein: CASRPGQKVAKNIQYF. The nucleotide sequence is given as TGTGCAAGTCGCCCAGGCCAGAAGGTAGCCAAAAACATTCAGTACTTC.